This TCR beta chain was captured in a study of T cell repertoires in cytomegalovirus infection (dated by TCRdb to 2018 to 2020). Background for the entire study: Alongside well-studied HLA-B-restricted epitopes, the peptide stimulations were aimed at recently identified HLA-C-restricted CMV epitopes, whose presentation resists viral immunomodulation. The HLA type of each donor mattered for the analysis, because public TCR beta signatures pointed to carriage of CMV infection along with the matching HLA type. Findings and caveats that apply to the study as a whole: The ex vivo response was dominated by HLA-C-restricted CMV-specific TCR beta clonotypes, and the single most frequent clonotype in two of eight donors was supplied by these HLA-C-restricted clonotypes. Carriers of CMV infection plus the relevant HLA type were discriminated by the cumulative frequency of public TCR beta family members in the study cohort and in an independent approximately 360-donor cohort.

The CDR3, from cysteine to phenylalanine, totals 13 residues. Here the CDR3 DNA is all that survives: 39 bases in frame from base 1. As encoded in the germline V gene, CDR1 is MNHEY while CDR2 is SVGAGI. In the case of this clonotype: Which antigen it targets is not known. A single base separates this from a much larger clone, so it may be a read error.

The run used an Illumina HiSeq 1500. TCRdb redid the processing of the public reads, applying fastp at Q25 and MiXCR, and retained in-frame beta chains. Identical CDR3 protein sequences are pooled into one entry, listed with their most common genes and DNA. This sample is represented by about 770,000 distinct CDR3 sequences; almost 30% of them were singletons. Under 15% of the sample rests with the top ten. In light of the paper, this sample's treatment or condition label describes: in vitro stimulation with specific CMV peptide epitopes to enrich CMV-specific T cells. This chain is built from TRBV6-5 and TRBJ2-2; TRBD2 might be the D gene, on 5 matching bases. This receptor was obtained from a human donor in good health (CMV status not recorded). Some clones in this sample may be carry-over from other donors' samples. The sample here was cultured CD8+ T cells from PBMCs, taken from culture after CMV antigen stimulation. The CDR3 here reads CASSYRVTGELLF. The DNA sequence is TGTGCCAGCAGTTACAGGGTCACCGGGGAGCTGCTTTTT.